This note documents a single TCR beta chain sequence. The antigen remains unidentified. The data derive from a study of graft-versus-host responses after intestinal transplantation. Germline lookup yields CDR1 MNHEY and CDR2 SVGAGI. The V and J ends lost 0 bases and 6 bases respectively, with 11 bases between them. The CDR3 spans 14 residues. Produced via immunoSEQ multiplex PCR; TCRdb's table is partial and in-frame only. The profile shows roughly 80,000 clones, 87% of them singletons. Sample: unstimulated CD8+ T cells sorted from spleen or lymph node cells, taken before transplant. The rearrangement links TRBV6-5 to TRBJ1-2, with D possibly being TRBD1 (6 bases). This clonotype was obtained from a human donor who was the organ donor for an intestinal transplant. The CDR3: CASSYSIGGDGYTF. In DNA, the CDR3 is TGTGCCAGCAGTTACTCTATCGGGGGCGATGGCTACACCTTC.